This T cell receptor beta chain was profiled in a study of cytomegalovirus exposure and HLA in healthy donors. After removal of 6 bases from V and 1 base from J, the junction contained 4 bases not matched to a gene. Germline values: CDR1 MGHDK, CDR2 SYGVNS. The CDR3 consists of 14 residues. The PCR contained 60 Vbeta and 13 Jbeta primers. TCRdb keeps only in-frame clones here, not all; method: immunoSEQ multiplex PCR. The data contain roughly 99,000 clones, approximately 80% of them seen just once; the ten biggest clones take up around 3%. The clonotype was recovered from a male donor in good health and CMV-seropositive. The sequencing input was PBMCs. The chain combines TRBV25-1 with TRBJ2-7, with TRBD1 matching 9 bases. CDR3 sequence: CASRGTGLSYEQYF. The CDR3 DNA reads as TGTGCCAGCAGGGGGACAGGGTTATCCTACGAGCAGTACTTC.